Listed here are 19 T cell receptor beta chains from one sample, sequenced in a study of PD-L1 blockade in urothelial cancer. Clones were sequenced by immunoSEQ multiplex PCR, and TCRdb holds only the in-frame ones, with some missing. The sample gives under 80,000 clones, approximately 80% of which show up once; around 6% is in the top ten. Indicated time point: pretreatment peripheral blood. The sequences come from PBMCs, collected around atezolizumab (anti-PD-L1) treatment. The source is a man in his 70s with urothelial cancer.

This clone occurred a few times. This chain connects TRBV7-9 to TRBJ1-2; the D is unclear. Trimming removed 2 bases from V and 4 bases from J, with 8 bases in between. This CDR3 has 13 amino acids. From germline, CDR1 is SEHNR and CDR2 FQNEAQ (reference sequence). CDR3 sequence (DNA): TGTGCCAGCAGCTTACGGGGAGGCTATGGCTACACCTTC. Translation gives CASSLRGGYGYTF. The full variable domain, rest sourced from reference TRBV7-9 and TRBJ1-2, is DTGVSQNPRHKITKRGQNVTFRCDPISEHNRLYWYRQTLGQGPEFLTYFQNEAQLEKSRLLSDRFSAERPKGSFSTLEIQRTEQGDSAMYLCASSLRGGYGYTFGSGTRLTVV.

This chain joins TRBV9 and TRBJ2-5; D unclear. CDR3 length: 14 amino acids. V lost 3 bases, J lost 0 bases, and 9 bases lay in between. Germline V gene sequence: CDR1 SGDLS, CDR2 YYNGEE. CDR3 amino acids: CASSGGTYQETQYF. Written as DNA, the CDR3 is TGTGCCAGCAGCGGCGGTACGTACCAAGAGACCCAGTACTTC.

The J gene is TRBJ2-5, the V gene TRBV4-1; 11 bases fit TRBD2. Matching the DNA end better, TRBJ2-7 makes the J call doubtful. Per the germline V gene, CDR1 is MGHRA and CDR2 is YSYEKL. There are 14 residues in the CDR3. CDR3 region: CASSLAGGDYEQYF. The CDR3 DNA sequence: TGCGCCAGCAGCCTAGCGGGAGGGGACTACGAGCAGTACTTC.

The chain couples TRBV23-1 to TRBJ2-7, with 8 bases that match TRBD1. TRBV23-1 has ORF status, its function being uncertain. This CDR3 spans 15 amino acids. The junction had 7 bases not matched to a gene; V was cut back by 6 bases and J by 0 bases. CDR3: CASSRKDRASYEQYF. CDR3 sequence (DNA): TGCGCCAGCAGCCGAAAGGACAGGGCCTCCTACGAGCAGTACTTC.

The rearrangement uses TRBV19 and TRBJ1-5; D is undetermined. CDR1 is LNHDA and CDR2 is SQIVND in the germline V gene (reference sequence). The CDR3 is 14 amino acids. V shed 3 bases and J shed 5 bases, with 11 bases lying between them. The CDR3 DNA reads TGTGCCAGTAGTATGGCCCTAGGCGATCAGCCCCAGCATTTT. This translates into CASSMALGDQPQHF.

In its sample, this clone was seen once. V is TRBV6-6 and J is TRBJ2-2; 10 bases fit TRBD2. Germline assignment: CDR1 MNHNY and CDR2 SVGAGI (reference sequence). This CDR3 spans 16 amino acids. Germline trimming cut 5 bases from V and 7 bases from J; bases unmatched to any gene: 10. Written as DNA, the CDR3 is TGTGCCAGCAGTCAATTTAGCGGGAGGACGGTCGGGGAGCTGTTTTTT. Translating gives CASSQFSGRTVGELFF.

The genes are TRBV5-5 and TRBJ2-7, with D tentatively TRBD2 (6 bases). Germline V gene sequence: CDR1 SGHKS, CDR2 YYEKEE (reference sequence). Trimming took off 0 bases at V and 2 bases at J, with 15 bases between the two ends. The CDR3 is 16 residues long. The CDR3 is CASSLDGDLSTYEQYF. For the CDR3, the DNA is TGTGCCAGCAGCTTGGATGGGGACTTGTCAACCTACGAGCAGTACTTC.

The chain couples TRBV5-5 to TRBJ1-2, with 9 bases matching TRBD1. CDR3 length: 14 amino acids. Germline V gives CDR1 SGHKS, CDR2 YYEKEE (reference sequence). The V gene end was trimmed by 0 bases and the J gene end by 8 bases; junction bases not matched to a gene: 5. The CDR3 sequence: CASSLVQGAMGYTF. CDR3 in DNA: TGTGCCAGCAGCTTGGTACAGGGGGCCATGGGCTACACCTTC. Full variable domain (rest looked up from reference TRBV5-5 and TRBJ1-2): DAGVTQSPTHLIKTRGQQVTLRCSPISGHKSVSWYQQVLGQGPQFIFQYYEKEERGRGNFPDRFSARQFPNYSSELNVNALLLGDSALYLCASSLVQGAMGYTFGSGTRLTVV.

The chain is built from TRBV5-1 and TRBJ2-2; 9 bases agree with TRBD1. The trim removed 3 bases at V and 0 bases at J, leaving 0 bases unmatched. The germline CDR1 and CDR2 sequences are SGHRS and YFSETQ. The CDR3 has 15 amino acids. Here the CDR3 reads CASSWTGANTGELFF. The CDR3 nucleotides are TGCGCCAGCAGCTGGACAGGGGCGAACACCGGGGAGCTGTTTTTT.

DNA of the CDR3: TGTGCCATCAGTGAGATCAGGGGTGAAAAACTGTTTTTT. As protein: CAISEIRGEKLFF. This rearrangement joins TRBV10-3 to TRBJ1-4; maybe TRBD1 (6 bases). The CDR3 contains 13 residues. The germline gives CDR1 ENHRY, CDR2 SYGVKD. V lost 2 bases and J lost 7, with 8 bases in between.

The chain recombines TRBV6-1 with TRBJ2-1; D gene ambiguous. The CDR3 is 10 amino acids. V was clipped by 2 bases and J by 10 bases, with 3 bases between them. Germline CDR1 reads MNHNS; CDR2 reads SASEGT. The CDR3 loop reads CASSEIEQFF. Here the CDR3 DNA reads TGTGCCAGCAGTGAAATAGAGCAGTTCTTC.

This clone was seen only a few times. The CDR3 DNA reads TGTGCCAGCAGCGAACTAGGGGGCTCCTATAATTCACCCCTCCACTTT. Its protein is CASSELGGSYNSPLHF. The V call is TRBV7-6, the J call TRBJ1-6, with D maybe TRBD1 (6 bases). Trimming removed 5 bases from V and 0 bases from J, with 11 bases in between. Germline values: CDR1 SGHVS, CDR2 FNYEAQ. The CDR3 is 16 residues long.

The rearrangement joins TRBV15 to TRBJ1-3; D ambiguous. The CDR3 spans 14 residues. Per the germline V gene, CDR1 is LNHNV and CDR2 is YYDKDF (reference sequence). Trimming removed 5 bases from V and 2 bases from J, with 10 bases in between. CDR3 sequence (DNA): TGTGCCACCAGCCCTAGGTTCGCTGGAAACACCATATATTTT. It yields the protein CATSPRFAGNTIYF.

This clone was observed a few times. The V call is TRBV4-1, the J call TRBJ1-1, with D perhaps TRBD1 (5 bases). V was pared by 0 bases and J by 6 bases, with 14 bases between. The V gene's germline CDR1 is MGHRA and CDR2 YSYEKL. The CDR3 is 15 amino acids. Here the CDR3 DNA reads TGCGCCAGCAGCCAAGAGGTAACGGCAGGGCCTGAAGCTTTCTTT. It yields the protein CASSQEVTAGPEAFF.

The CDR3 DNA reads as TGTGCCAGCAGACTCGGGACTAGCGGGTCCTACGAGCAGTACTTC. Translation gives CASRLGTSGSYEQYF. The chain has TRBV11-3 and TRBJ2-7, with TRBD2 matching 12 bases. Per germline, CDR1 SGHNT and CDR2 YENEEA. V lost 6 bases, J lost 1 base, and 4 bases stayed unmatched. This CDR3 comprises 15 residues.

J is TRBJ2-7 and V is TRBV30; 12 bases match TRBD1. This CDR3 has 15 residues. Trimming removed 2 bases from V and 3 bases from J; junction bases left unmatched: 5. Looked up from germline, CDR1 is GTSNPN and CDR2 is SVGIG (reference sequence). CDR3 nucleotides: TGTGCCTGGAGTCCTCGGGACAGGGGGCTCTACGAGCAGTACTTC. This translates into CAWSPRDRGLYEQYF. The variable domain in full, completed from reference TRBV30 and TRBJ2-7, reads SQTIHQWPATLVQPVGSPLSLECTVEGTSNPNLYWYRQAAGRGLQLLFYSVGIGQISSEVPQNLSASRPQDRQFILSSKKLLLSDSGFYLCAWSPRDRGLYEQYFGPGTRLTVT.

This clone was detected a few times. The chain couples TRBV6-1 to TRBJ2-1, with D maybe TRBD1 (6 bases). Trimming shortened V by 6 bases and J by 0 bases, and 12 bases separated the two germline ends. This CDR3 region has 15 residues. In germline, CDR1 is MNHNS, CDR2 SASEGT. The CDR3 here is CASRIRGISYNEQFF. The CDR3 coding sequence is TGTGCCAGCAGAATCAGGGGCATCTCCTACAATGAGCAGTTCTTC.

CDR3 nucleotide sequence: TGTGCCAGCAGCGTAGCGGCTAGCGGTTATACAGATACGCAGTATTTT. Residues: CASSVAASGYTDTQYF. The rearrangement links TRBV9 to TRBJ2-3; TRBD2 agrees at 7 bases. This CDR3 spans 16 amino acids. Germline V gives CDR1 SGDLS, CDR2 YYNGEE. V gave up 0 bases and J gave up 3 bases; unmatched junction bases: 7.

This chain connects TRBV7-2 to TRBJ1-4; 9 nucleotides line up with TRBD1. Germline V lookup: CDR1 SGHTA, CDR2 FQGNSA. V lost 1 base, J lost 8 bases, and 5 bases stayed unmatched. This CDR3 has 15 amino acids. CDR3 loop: CASSLEGQGGEKLFF. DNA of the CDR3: TGTGCCAGCAGCTTAGAGGGACAGGGAGGGGAAAAACTGTTTTTT.